This TCR beta chain is drawn from a study of T cell responses to AZD1222 COVID-19 vaccine. Profiled with immunoSEQ multiplex PCR; TCRdb holds only in-frame clones, not every one. This table holds some 150,000 clones, 92% found once. The CDR3 length is 14 residues. The TCR originated in an adult who received the AZD1222 COVID-19 vaccine. V gene TRBV21-1 combines with J gene TRBJ2-7; the table's TRBD1 call for D was not verified on the DNA. TRBV21-1 is shown as a pseudogene. Sequencing was performed on peripheral blood, taken 28 days after the second AZD1222 dose. The CDR3 loop reads CASSGQGFSYEQYF. The CDR3 DNA reads TGTGCCAGCAGCGGACAGGGCTTCTCCTACGAGCAGTACTTC.